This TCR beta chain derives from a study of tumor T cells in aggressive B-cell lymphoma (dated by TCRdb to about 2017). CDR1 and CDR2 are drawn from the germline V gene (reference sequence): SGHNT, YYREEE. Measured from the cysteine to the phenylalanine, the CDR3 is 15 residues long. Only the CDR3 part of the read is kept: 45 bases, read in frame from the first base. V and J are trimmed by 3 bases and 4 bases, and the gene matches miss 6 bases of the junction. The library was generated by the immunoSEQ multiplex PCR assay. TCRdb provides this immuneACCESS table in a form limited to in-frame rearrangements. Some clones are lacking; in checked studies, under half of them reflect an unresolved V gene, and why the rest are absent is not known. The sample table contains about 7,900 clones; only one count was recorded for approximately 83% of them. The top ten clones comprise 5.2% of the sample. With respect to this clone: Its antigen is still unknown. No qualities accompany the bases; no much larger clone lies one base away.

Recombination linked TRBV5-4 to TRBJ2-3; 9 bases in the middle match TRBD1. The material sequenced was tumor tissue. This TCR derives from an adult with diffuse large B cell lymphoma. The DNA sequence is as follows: TGTGCCAGCAGCTCCGGGACAGGGTTGGCAGATACGCAGTATTTT. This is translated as CASSSGTGLADTQYF.